This T cell receptor beta chain came from a study of blood T cell repertoires in COVID-19. Study summary: There were acute and convalescent COVID-19 samples, and they came from the United States, Italy and Spain. PBMCs, B-cell-depleted T cells, or T cells were the source of the cDNA or gDNA that made up the material.

This CDR3 spans 11 amino acids. V dropped 6 bases and J dropped 2 bases, with 5 bases sitting between them. Germline lookup yields CDR1 SNHLY and CDR2 FYNNEI. Assay: immunoSEQ multiplex PCR; the TCRdb copy retains only in-frame clones and omits some. Of more than 150,000 clones detected, around 83% appear once; the ten largest clones hold over 8%. This chain uses TRBV2 with TRBJ2-7, with unresolved D. The sequence was obtained from a woman in her forties or fifties with acute or convalescent COVID-19. The specimen was peripheral blood. CDR3 nucleotides: TGTGCCAGCAGCCCCACCTACGAGCAGTACTTC. The encoded protein is CASSPTYEQYF.